These 10 T cell receptor beta chains were all obtained from the same sample, sequenced in a study of T cell responses to AZD1222 COVID-19 vaccine. Profiled with immunoSEQ multiplex PCR; TCRdb holds only in-frame clones, not every one. The sample lists around 120,000 clones, 90% to 95% occurring once. Sequenced here: peripheral blood, sampled on day 0 of AZD1222 vaccination. These receptors came from an adult in good health.

V usage is TRBV11-2 and J usage is TRBJ2-7, with D maybe TRBD2 (6 bases). The CDR3 has 16 amino acids. The germline gives CDR1 SGHAT, CDR2 FQNNGV. V shed 4 bases and J shed 2 bases, with 18 bases lying between them. This CDR3 reads CASSSKLATSPYEQYF. CDR3 DNA: TGTGCCAGCAGCTCCAAACTAGCTACATCCCCCTACGAGCAGTACTTC.

The chain combines TRBV4-3 with TRBJ1-4; D uncertain. V shed 0 bases and J shed 7 bases, with 15 bases lying between them. The CDR3 extends over 16 amino acids. Per germline, CDR1 LGHNA and CDR2 YSLEER. The CDR3 coding sequence is TGCGCCAGCAGCCAAGATTATGGGGTTTTGGCTGAAAAACTGTTTTTT. It codes for CASSQDYGVLAEKLFF.

This rearrangement joins TRBV12-3 or TRBV12-4 to TRBJ1-5; D remains ambiguous. The CDR3 consists of 13 residues. Trimming took off 1 base at V and 9 bases at J, with 10 bases between the two ends. The CDR3 DNA sequence: TGTGCCAGCAGTTTAGGAGGCGTGCGGCCCCAGCATTTT. Its translation: CASSLGGVRPQHF.

A single count supports this clone. The chain joins TRBV14 to TRBJ2-1; D not resolved. The CDR3 has 16 residues. CDR1 is SGHDN and CDR2 is FVKESK in the germline V gene. The V end was cut by 5 bases, the J end by 2 bases, with 16 bases between. The CDR3 nucleotides read TGTGCCAGCAGCTCGTGGGAATTAAGGGCCTACAATGAGCAGTTCTTC. It translates to CASSSWELRAYNEQFF.

The chain couples TRBV7-2 to TRBJ1-6; TRBD1 agrees at 7 bases. The CDR3 length is 15 residues. Looked up from germline, CDR1 is SGHTA and CDR2 is FQGNSA. V shed 5 bases and J 7 bases; nucleotides not matched to a gene: 8. Here the CDR3 reads CASSRTTGTNSPLHF. The CDR3, as DNA: TGTGCCAGCAGCCGGACGACAGGGACAAATTCACCCCTCCACTTT.

The chain employs TRBV30 and TRBJ2-2, with D unresolved. The CDR3 has 14 residues. CDR1 and CDR2 (germline): GTSNPN, SVGIG (reference sequence). V was pared by 1 base and J by 6 bases, with 12 bases between. The CDR3 loop reads CAWSAPVGAGELFF. The CDR3 region has the DNA TGTGCCTGGAGTGCCCCAGTTGGGGCCGGGGAGCTGTTTTTT. The variable domain in full, completed from reference TRBV30 and TRBJ2-2, reads SQTIHQWPATLVQPVGSPLSLECTVEGTSNPNLYWYRQAAGRGLQLLFYSVGIGQISSEVPQNLSASRPQDRQFILSSKKLLLSDSGFYLCAWSAPVGAGELFFGEGSRLTVL.

V gene TRBV11-3 combines with J gene TRBJ1-6; D uncertain. This CDR3 spans 13 amino acids. CDR1 is SGHNT, CDR2 YENEEA, per germline. V dropped 5 bases and J dropped 7 bases, with 9 bases sitting between them. The CDR3 spells CASSSDSNSPLHF. CDR3 sequence (DNA): TGTGCCAGCAGCAGCGACTCGAATTCACCCCTCCACTTT.

The V call is TRBV2, the J call TRBJ2-4, with 7 bases aligning to TRBD1. Germline CDR1 is SNHLY and CDR2 is FYNNEI. The CDR3 covers 14 residues. Unmatched junction bases numbered 6, after V lost 10 bases and J lost 0 bases. Written as DNA, the CDR3 is TGTGCCACCGGTAGGGGGCTAGCCAAAAACATTCAGTACTTC. Translation: CATGRGLAKNIQYF.

This chain links TRBV28 with TRBJ1-2, with D tentatively TRBD1 (5 bases). With 3 bases removed from V and 0 bases from J, the gap between germline ends came to 14 bases. Germline CDR1 is MDHEN and CDR2 is SYDVKM. The CDR3 consists of 16 residues. The CDR3 is CASSFPRQRANYGYTF. In DNA, the CDR3 is TGTGCCAGCAGTTTCCCTAGACAGCGAGCTAACTATGGCTACACCTTC.

The chain links TRBV7-9 to TRBJ1-1; no firm D call. V was clipped by 0 bases and J by 0 bases, with 8 bases between them. Germline V gene lookup returns CDR1 SEHNR and CDR2 FQNEAQ (reference sequence). The CDR3 runs 15 residues. CDR3 loop: CASSLATGMNTEAFF. CDR3 nucleotide sequence: TGTGCCAGCAGCTTAGCGACGGGGATGAACACTGAAGCTTTCTTT.